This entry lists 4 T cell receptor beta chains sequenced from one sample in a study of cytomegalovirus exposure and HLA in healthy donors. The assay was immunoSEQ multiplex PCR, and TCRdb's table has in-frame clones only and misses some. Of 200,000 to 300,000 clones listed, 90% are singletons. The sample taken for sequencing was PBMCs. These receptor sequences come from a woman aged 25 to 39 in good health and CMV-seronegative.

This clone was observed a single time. Here the CDR3 DNA reads TGTGCCAGCAGCTCGAGTAGCACAGATACGCAGTATTTT. It specifies CASSSSSTDTQYF. V usage is TRBV13 and J usage is TRBJ2-3; D remains unclear. Germline-derived CDR1 and CDR2 are PRHDT and FYEKMQ (reference sequence). Trimming removed 4 bases at V and 0 bases at J, with 5 bases between. The CDR3 runs 13 residues.

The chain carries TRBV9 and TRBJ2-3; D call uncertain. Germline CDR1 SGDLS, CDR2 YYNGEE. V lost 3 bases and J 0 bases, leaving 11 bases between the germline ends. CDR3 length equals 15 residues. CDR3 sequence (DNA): TGTGCCAGCAGCGCCCACAAGACTAGCACAGATACGCAGTATTTT. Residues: CASSAHKTSTDTQYF.

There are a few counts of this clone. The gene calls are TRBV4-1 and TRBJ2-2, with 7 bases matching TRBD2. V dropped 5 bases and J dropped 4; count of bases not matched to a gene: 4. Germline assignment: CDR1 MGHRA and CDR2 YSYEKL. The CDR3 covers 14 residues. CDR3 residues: CASSVSGGTGELFF. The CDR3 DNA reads TGCGCCAGCAGCGTTTCGGGAGGCACCGGGGAGCTGTTTTTT.

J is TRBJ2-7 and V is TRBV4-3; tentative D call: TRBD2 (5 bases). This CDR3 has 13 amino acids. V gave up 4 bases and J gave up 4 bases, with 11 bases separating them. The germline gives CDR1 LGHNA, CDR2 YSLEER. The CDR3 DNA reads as TGCGCCAGCAGCCCCGTAACGGGATACGAGCAGTACTTC. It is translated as CASSPVTGYEQYF.